Listed below are T cell receptor beta chains from one sample, sequenced in a study of Tregs in tolerant kidney transplant recipients. This table comes from immunoSEQ multiplex PCR, and its TCRdb copy is limited to in-frame clones, with some not included. The table records roughly 46,000 clones, less than 95% of them present only once. The sequenced material came from Tregs from blood. These receptors came from a human donor in good health. The CDR3 runs from the conserved cysteine through the conserved F or W. The D gene is left open where the match is weak. Expanded clones are given a class, and other clones once, few, many or no size at all.

NA	TRBD2	TRBJ2-5	TRBV6-5	CASTDGGSGTQYF	TGTGCCAGCACTGACGGGGGGTCGGGGACCCAGTACTTC
NA	TRBD1	TRBJ2-1	TRBV5-1	CASSRDSGSYNEQFF	TGCGCCAGCAGCCGGGACAGTGGCTCCTACAATGAGCAGTTCTTC
NA	NA	TRBJ1-1	TRBV2	CASSLTPNTEAFF	TGTGCCAGCTCCTTGACCCCGAACACTGAAGCTTTCTTT
NA	NA	TRBJ2-1	TRBV10-1	CASSRGLYNEQFF	TGCGCCAGCAGCCGGGGGCTCTACAATGAGCAGTTCTTC
NA	NA	TRBJ2-6	TRBV5-1	CASRDFSGANVLTF	TGCGCCAGCAGGGACTTTTCTGGGGCCAACGTCCTGACTTTC
NA	NA	TRBJ2-1	TRBV7-9	CASNHLRIVGSNEQFF	TGTGCCAGCAACCATCTCCGCATTGTGGGGTCCAATGAGCAGTTCTTC
NA	NA	TRBJ1-1	TRBV7-8	CASSFEGWEAFF	TGTGCCAGCAGCTTCGAGGGCTGGGAAGCTTTCTTT
few	NA	TRBJ1-5	TRBV6-6	CASSALRQSNQPQHF	TGTGCCAGCAGTGCCCTCCGACAGAGCAATCAGCCCCAGCATTTT
once	NA	TRBJ2-7	TRBV2	CASSVGRTSYEQYF	TGTGCCAGCAGTGTTGGGCGGACCTCCTACGAGCAGTACTTC
few	NA	TRBJ1-1	TRBV7-9	CASSFGQRDTEAFF	TGTGCCAGCAGCTTCGGACAGAGAGACACTGAAGCTTTCTTT
NA	NA	TRBJ1-1	TRBV21-1	CASSIRGSTEAFF	TGTGCCAGCAGCATTCGGGGGAGCACTGAAGCTTTCTTT